This T cell receptor (beta chain) was observed in a study of T cell repertoires in cytomegalovirus infection. About the study: Researchers turned to recently identified HLA-C-restricted CMV epitopes as well as well-studied HLA-B-restricted ones. Public signatures in TCR beta pointed to CMV infection and matching HLA type. Points from the study as a whole: Dominant in the ex vivo response were TCR beta clonotypes restricted by HLA-C and specific for CMV. Carriers of CMV plus the relevant HLA were identified by cumulative public TCR beta family frequency.

The CDR3 sequence is 13 residues long. V shed 0 bases and J shed 3 bases, with 9 bases lying between them. Germline V gives CDR1 DFQATT, CDR2 SNEGSKA (reference sequence). TCRdb used MiXCR to reprocess the reads, holding one entry per CDR3 protein. This sample has some 590,000 distinct CDR3 sequences, with 35% to 50% found just once. As regards this clonotype: The antigen remains undetermined.

The starting material was cultured PBMCs, obtained from culture after CMV antigen stimulation. The chain uses TRBV20-1 and TRBJ2-7; D not certain. The receptor was derived from a human donor in good health (CMV status not recorded). Some clones in this sample may be carry-over from other donors' samples. The CDR3: CSARDPLGYEQYF. The CDR3 DNA is TGCAGTGCTAGAGATCCCCTGGGCTACGAGCAGTACTTC.